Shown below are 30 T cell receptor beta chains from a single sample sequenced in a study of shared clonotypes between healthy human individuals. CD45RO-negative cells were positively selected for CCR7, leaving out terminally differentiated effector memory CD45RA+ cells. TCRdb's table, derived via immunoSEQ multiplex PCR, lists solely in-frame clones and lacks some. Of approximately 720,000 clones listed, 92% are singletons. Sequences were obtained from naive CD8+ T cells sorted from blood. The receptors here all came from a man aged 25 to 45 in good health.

This CDR3 reads CASSLVDRPREQYF. CDR3 nucleotides: TGTGCCAGCAGTTTAGTGGACAGGCCTCGGGAGCAGTACTTC. J is TRBJ2-7 and V is TRBV27; 7 bases match TRBD1. Germline lookup yields CDR1 MNHEY and CDR2 SMNVEV (reference sequence). This CDR3 region has 14 residues. The trim removed 2 bases at V and 7 bases at J, leaving 8 bases unmatched.

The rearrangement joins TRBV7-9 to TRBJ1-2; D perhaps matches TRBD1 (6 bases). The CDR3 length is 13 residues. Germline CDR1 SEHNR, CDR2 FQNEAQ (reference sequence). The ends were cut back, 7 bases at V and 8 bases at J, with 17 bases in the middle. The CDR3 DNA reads TGTGCCAGCACCCTCGACAGGAATGAGGGCTACACCTTC. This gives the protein CASTLDRNEGYTF.

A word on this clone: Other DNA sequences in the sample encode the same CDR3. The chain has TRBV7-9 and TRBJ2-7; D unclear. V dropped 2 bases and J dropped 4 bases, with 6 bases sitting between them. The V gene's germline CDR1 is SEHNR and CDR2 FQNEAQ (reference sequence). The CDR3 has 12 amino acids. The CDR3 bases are TGTGCCAGCAGCTTATCGGAGTACGAGCAGTACTTC. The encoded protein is CASSLSEYEQYF.

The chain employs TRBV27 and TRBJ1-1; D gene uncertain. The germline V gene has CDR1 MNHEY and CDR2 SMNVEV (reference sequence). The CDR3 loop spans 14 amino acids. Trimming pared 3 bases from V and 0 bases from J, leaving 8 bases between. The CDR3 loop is CASSLEGLNTEAFF. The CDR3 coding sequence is TGTGCCAGCAGTTTGGAGGGATTGAACACTGAAGCTTTCTTT.

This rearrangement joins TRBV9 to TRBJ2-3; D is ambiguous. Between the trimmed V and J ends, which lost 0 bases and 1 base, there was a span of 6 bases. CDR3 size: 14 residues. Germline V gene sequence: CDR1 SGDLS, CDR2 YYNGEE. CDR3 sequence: CASSVEQRTDTQYF. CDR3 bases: TGTGCCAGCAGCGTAGAACAGCGCACAGATACGCAGTATTTT.

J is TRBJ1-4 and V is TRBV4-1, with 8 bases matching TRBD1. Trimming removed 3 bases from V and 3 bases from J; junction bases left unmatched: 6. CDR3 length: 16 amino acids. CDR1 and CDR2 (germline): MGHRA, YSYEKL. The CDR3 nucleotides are TGCGCCAGCAGCCAGGTTTACAGGGGGGCTAATGAAAAACTGTTTTTT. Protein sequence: CASSQVYRGANEKLFF.

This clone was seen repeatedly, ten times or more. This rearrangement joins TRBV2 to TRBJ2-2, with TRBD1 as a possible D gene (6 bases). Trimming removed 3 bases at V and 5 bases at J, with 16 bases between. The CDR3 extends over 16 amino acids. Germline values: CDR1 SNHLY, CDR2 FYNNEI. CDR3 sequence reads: CASSDEGVILTGELFF. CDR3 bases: TGTGCCAGCAGTGATGAGGGGGTCATACTAACCGGGGAGCTGTTTTTT.

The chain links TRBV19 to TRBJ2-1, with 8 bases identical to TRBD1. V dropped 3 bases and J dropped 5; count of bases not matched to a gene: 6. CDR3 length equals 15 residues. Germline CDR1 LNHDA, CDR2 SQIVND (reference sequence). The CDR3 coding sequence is TGTGCCAGTAGTATTGGCACAGGGGGAAACAATGAGCAGTTCTTC. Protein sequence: CASSIGTGGNNEQFF.

CDR3 nucleotides: TGTGCCAGCAGCTATACTGAAACTAAAGATACGCAGTATTTT. Protein: CASSYTETKDTQYF. The chain is built from TRBV13 and TRBJ2-3; D is unclear. V was cut by 4 bases and J by 5 bases, with 13 bases left in between. CDR1 PRHDT and CDR2 FYEKMQ come from the germline V gene (reference sequence). There are 14 residues in the CDR3.

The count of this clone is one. The CDR3 loop reads CASSRTGDFQPQHF. The CDR3 DNA is TGTGCCAGCTCACGGACAGGGGATTTTCAGCCCCAGCATTTT. This chain uses TRBV18 with TRBJ1-5; 9 positions match TRBD1. V was clipped by 4 bases and J by 6 bases; unmatched bases: 4. Germline V lookup: CDR1 KGHSH, CDR2 LQKENI. The CDR3 is 14 residues long.

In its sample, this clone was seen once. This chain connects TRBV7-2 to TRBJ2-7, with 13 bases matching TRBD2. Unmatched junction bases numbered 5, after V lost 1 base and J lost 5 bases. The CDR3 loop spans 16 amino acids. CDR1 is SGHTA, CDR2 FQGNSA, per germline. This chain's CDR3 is CASSLGTSGSPHEQYF. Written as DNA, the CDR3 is TGTGCCAGCAGCTTAGGGACTAGCGGGAGTCCCCACGAGCAGTACTTC.

The CDR3 bases are TGTGCCAGCAAGGCTGGCGGGGGCTTGAGCTACGAGCAGTACTTC. Encoded protein: CASKAGGGLSYEQYF. The J gene is TRBJ2-7, the V gene TRBV27; D is perhaps TRBD2 (7 bases). CDR3 length: 15 residues. Between the trimmed V and J ends, which lost 7 bases and 3 bases, there was a span of 19 bases. Per germline, CDR1 MNHEY and CDR2 SMNVEV (reference sequence).

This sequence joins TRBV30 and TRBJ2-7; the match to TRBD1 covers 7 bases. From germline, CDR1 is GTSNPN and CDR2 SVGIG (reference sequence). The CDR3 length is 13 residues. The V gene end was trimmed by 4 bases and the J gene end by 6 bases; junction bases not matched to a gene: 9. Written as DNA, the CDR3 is TGTGCCTGGAACCCCGGGGACAGAACCGAGCAGTACTTC. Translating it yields CAWNPGDRTEQYF.

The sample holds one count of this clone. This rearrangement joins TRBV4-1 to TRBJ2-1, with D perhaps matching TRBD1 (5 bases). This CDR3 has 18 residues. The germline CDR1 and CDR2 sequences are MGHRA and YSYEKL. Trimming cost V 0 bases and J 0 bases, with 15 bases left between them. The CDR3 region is CASSQDQGSMSSYNEQFF. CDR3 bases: TGCGCCAGCAGCCAAGATCAGGGTAGCATGAGCTCCTACAATGAGCAGTTCTTC.

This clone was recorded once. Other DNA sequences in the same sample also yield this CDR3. CDR3 sequence reads: CASSPGGGPYEQYF. The CDR3 region has the DNA TGTGCCAGCTCACCCGGAGGGGGACCCTACGAGCAGTACTTC. The chain links TRBV18 to TRBJ2-7; the D gene could be TRBD1 or TRBD2 (6 bases each). CDR1 KGHSH and CDR2 LQKENI come from the germline V gene. The V end was cut by 3 bases, the J end by 2 bases, with 11 bases between. The CDR3 has 14 amino acids.

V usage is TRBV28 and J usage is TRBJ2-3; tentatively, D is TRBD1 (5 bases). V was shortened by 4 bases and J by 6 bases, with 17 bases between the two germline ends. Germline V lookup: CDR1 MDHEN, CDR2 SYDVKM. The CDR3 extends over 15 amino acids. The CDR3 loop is CASSSGQGGWDTQYF. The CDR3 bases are TGTGCCAGCAGTTCTGGGCAGGGCGGTTGGGATACGCAGTATTTT.

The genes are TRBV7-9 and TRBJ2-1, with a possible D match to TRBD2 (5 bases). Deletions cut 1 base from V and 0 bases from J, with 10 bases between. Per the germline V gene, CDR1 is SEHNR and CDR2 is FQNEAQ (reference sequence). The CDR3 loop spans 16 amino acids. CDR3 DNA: TGTGCCAGCAGCTTAGGGACTGCGGGCTCCTACAATGAGCAGTTCTTC. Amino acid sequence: CASSLGTAGSYNEQFF. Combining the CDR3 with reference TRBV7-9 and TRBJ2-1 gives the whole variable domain DTGVSQNPRHKITKRGQNVTFRCDPISEHNRLYWYRQTLGQGPEFLTYFQNEAQLEKSRLLSDRFSAERPKGSFSTLEIQRTEQGDSAMYLCASSLGTAGSYNEQFFGPGTRLTVL.

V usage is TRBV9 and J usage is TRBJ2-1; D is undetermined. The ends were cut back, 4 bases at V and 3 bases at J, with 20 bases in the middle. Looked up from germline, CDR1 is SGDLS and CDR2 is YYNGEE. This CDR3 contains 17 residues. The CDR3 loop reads CASSTHVAPTVYNEQFF. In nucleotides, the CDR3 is TGTGCCAGCAGCACACACGTGGCGCCCACGGTCTACAATGAGCAGTTCTTC. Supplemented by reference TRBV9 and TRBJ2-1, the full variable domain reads DSGVTQTPKHLITATGQRVTLRCSPRSGDLSVYWYQQSLDQGLQFLIQYYNGEERAKGNILERFSAQQFPDLHSELNLSSLELGDSALYFCASSTHVAPTVYNEQFFGPGTRLTVL.

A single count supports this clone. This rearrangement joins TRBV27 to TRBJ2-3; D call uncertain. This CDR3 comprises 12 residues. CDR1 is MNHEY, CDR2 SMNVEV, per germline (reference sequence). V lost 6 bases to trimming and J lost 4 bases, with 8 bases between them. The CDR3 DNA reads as TGTGCCAGCAGCGCCGTGTCAGATACGCAGTATTTT. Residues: CASSAVSDTQYF.

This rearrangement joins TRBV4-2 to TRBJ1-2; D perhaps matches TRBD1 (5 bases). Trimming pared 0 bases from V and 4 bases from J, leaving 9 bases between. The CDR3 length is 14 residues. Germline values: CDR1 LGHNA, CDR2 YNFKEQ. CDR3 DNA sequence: TGTGCCAGCAGCCAAGAGGCAGGGACCTATGGCTACACCTTC. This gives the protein CASSQEAGTYGYTF.

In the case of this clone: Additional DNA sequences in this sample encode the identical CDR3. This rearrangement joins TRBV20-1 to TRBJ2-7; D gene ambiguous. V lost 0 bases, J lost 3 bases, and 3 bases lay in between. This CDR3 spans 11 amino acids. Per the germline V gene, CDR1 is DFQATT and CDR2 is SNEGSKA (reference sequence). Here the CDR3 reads CSAREDYEQYF. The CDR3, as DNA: TGCAGTGCTAGAGAGGACTACGAGCAGTACTTC.

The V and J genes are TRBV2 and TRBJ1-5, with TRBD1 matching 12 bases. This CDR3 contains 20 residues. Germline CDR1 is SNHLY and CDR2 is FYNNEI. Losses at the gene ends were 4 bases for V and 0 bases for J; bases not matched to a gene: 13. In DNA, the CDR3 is TGTGCCAGCAGTGTAGTGATCGGGACAGGGGGCTGGGATAGCAATCAGCCCCAGCATTTT. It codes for CASSVVIGTGGWDSNQPQHF.

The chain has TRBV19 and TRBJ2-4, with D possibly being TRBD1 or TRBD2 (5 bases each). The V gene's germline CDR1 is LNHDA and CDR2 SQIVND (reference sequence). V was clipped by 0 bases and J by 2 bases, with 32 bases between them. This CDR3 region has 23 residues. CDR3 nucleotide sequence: TGTGCCAGTAGTATAGATCTATTTAGGCCACCCCGGGGTGGGGGTCTATCCAAAAACATTCAGTACTTC. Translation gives CASSIDLFRPPRGGGLSKNIQYF. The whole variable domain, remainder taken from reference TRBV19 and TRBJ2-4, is DGGITQSPKYLFRKEGQNVTLSCEQNLNHDAMYWYRQDPGQGLRLIYYSQIVNDFQKGDIAEGYSVSREKKESFPLTVTSAQKNPTAFYLCASSIDLFRPPRGGGLSKNIQYFGAGTRLSVL.

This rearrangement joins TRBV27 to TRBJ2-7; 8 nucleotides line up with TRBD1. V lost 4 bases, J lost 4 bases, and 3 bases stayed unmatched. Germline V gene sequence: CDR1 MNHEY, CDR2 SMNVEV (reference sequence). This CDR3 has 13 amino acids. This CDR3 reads CASSWTGMYEQYF. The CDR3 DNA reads TGTGCCAGCAGTTGGACAGGGATGTACGAGCAGTACTTC.

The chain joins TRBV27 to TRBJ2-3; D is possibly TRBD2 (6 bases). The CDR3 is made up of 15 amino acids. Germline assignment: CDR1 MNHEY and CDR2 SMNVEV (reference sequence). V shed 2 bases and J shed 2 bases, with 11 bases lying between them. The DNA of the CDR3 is TGTGCCAGCAGTTTAGTCAGGGAGGTCACAGATACGCAGTATTTT. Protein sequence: CASSLVREVTDTQYF.

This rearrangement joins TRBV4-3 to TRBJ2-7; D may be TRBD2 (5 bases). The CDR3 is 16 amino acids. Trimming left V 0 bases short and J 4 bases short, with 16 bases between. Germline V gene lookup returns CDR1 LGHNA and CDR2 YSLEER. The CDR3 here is CASSQDNLAPQYEQYF. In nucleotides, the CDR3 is TGCGCCAGCAGCCAAGATAACCTAGCCCCTCAATACGAGCAGTACTTC.

The CDR3 here is CASSPRTQAQETQYF. CDR3 coding DNA: TGTGCCAGCAGCCCGCGAACGCAGGCCCAAGAGACCCAGTACTTC. J is TRBJ2-5 and V is TRBV7-9; D ambiguous. There are 15 residues in the CDR3. V dropped 5 bases and J dropped 1 base, with 14 bases sitting between them. In germline, CDR1 is SEHNR, CDR2 FQNEAQ (reference sequence).

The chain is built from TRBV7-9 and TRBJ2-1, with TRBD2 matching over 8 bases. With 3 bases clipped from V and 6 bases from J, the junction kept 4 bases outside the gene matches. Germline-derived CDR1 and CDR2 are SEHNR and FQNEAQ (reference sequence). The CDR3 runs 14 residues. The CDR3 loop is CASSFLLAANEQFF. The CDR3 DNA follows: TGTGCCAGCAGCTTTTTACTAGCGGCCAATGAGCAGTTCTTC.

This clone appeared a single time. The CDR3 nucleotides read TGTGCCAGCAGCAACTATGCCCGACAGGGTTGGTTTTGTAATGAAAAACTGTTTTTT. Translation: CASSNYARQGWFCNEKLFF. This sequence joins TRBV21-1 and TRBJ1-4; TRBD1 was called by the table and not checked on the DNA. TRBV21-1 is labeled a pseudogene. This CDR3 region has 19 residues.

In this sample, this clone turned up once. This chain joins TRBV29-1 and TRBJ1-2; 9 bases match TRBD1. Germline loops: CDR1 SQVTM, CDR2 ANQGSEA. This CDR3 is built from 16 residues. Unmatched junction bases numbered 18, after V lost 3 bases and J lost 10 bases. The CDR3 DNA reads TGCAGCGTTGATCTCCGGGCCCTCGGACAGGGGAGTGACTACACCTTC. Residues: CSVDLRALGQGSDYTF.